The subject of this entry is one TCR beta chain. CDR3 length: 14 amino acids. J gave up 2 bases and V 3 bases, and 0 bases lay outside the gene matches. In germline, CDR1 is SGHRS, CDR2 YFSETQ. This entry comes from a study of blood T cell repertoires in COVID-19. At the level of the study: Sites across the United States, Italy and Spain contributed samples from acute and convalescent COVID-19. From T cells, B-cell-depleted T cells, or PBMCs came the material, which was cDNA or gDNA.

In the original analysis: By means of reference gene primer amplification, nucleated cell counts were estimated. The table came from immunoSEQ multiplex PCR; TCRdb's copy has only in-frame clones and leaves some out. The D gene and trimming were derived from the DNA, and the V and J assignments and clone size from that table. The table shows 200,000 to 250,000 clones, with 70% to 90% occurring only once. The sample comprised peripheral blood. The rearrangement joins TRBV5-1 to TRBJ1-3; 9 bases align to TRBD1. The receptor comes from an elderly man with acute or convalescent COVID-19. The CDR3 reads CASSWDRAGNTIYF. The CDR3, as DNA: TGCGCCAGCAGCTGGGACAGGGCTGGAAACACCATATATTTT.